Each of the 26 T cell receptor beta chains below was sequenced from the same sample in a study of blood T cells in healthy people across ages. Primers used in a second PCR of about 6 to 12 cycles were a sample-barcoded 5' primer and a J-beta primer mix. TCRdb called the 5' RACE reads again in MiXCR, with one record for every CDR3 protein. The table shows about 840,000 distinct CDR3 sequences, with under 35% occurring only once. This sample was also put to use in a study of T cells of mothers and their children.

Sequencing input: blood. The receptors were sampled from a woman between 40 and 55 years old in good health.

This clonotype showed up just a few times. CDR3 nucleotide sequence: TGCAGTGCTAGAGATGGGTCGGGGGGGACCTCCTACGAGCAGTACTTC. Its protein is CSARDGSGGTSYEQYF. The V gene is TRBV20-1, the J gene TRBJ2-7; 8 bases line up with TRBD2. The CDR3 is 16 residues long. With 0 bases clipped from V and 0 bases from J, the junction kept 7 bases outside the gene matches. Germline V gene lookup returns CDR1 DFQATT and CDR2 SNEGSKA (reference sequence).

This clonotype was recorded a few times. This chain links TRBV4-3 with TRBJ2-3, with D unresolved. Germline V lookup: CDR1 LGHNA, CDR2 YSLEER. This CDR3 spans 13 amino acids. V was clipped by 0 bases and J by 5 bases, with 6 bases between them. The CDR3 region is CASSQEPRDTQYF. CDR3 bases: TGCGCCAGCAGCCAAGAGCCCCGAGATACGCAGTATTTT.

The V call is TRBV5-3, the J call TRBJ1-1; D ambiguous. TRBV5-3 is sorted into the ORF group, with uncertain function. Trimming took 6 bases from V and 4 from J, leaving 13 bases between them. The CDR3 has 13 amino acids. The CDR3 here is CARNITDPTEAFF. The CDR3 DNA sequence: TGTGCCAGAAATATAACTGACCCCACTGAAGCTTTCTTT.

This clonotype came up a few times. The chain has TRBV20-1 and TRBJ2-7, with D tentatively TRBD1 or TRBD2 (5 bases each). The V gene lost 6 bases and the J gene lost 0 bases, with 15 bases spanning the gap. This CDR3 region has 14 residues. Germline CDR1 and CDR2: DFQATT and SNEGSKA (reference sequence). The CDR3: CSARTGTVSYEQYF. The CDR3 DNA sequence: TGCAGTGCGAGAACCGGGACGGTCTCCTACGAGCAGTACTTC.

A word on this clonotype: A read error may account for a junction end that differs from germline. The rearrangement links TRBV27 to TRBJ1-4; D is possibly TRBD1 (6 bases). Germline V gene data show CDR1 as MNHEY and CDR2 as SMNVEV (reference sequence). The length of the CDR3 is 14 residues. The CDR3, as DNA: TGTGCCAGCAGTCTAGGACAGCCAAGGGAAAAACGGTTTTTT. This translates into CASSLGQPREKRFF.

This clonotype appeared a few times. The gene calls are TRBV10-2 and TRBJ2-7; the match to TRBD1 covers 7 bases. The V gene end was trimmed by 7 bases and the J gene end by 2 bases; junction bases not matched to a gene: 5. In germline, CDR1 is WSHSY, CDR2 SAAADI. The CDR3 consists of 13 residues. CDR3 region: CASKDRVPYEQYF. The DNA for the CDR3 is TGCGCCAGCAAAGACAGGGTCCCCTACGAGCAGTACTTC.

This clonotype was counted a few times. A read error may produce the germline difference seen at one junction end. The CDR3 is CTTSDQGKTLNEQFF. The CDR3, as DNA: TGTACCACCAGTGACCAGGGGAAGACTCTCAATGAGCAGTTCTTC. The V and J genes are TRBV24-1 and TRBJ2-1; tentative D call: TRBD1 (6 bases). CDR3 length: 15 amino acids. Germline assignment: CDR1 KGHDR and CDR2 SFDVKD.

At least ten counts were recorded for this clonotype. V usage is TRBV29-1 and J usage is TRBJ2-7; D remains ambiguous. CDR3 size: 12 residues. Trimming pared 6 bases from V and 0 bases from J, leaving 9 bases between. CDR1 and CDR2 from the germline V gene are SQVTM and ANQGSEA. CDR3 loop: CSVLLSSYEQYF. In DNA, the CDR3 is TGCAGCGTACTCTTAAGCTCCTACGAGCAGTACTTC.

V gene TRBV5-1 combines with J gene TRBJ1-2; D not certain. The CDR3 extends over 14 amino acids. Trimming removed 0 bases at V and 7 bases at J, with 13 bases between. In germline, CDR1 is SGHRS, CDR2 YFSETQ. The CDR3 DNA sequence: TGCGCCAGCAGCTTGGATGGACGGGAACGTGGCTACACCTTC. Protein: CASSLDGRERGYTF.

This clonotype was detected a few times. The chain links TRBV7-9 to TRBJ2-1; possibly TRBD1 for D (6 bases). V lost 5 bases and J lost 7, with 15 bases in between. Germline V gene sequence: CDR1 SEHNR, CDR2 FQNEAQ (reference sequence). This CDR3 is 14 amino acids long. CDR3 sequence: CASSTNTQGNEQFF. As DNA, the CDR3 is TGTGCCAGCAGCACAAACACCCAGGGGAATGAGCAGTTCTTC.

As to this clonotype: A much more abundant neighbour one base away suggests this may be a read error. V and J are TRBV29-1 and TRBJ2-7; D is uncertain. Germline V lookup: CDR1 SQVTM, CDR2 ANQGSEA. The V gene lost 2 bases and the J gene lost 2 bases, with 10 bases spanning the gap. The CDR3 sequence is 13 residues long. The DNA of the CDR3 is TGCAGCGTTGAATTGGAGAGCCCCTACGAGCAGTACTTC. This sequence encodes CSVELESPYEQYF.

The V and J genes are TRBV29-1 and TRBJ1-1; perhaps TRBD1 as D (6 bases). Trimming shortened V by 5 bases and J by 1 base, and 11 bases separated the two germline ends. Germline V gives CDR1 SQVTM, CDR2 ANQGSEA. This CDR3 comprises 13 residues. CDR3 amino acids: CSVTTGTNTEAFF. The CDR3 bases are TGCAGCGTTACTACAGGGACGAACACTGAAGCTTTCTTT.

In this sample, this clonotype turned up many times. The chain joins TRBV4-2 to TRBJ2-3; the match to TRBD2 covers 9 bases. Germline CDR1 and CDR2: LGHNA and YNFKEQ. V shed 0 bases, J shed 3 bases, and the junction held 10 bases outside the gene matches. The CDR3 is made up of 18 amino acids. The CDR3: CASSQEGLSGGRTDTQYF. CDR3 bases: TGTGCCAGCAGCCAAGAAGGCTTGAGCGGGGGGAGGACAGATACGCAGTATTTT.

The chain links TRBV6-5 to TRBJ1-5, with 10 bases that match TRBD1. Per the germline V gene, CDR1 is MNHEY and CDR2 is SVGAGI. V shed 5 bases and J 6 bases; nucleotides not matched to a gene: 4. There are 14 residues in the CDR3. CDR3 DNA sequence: TGTGCCAGCAGTCCCGGGACAGGGGCTCAGCCCCAGCATTTT. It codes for CASSPGTGAQPQHF.

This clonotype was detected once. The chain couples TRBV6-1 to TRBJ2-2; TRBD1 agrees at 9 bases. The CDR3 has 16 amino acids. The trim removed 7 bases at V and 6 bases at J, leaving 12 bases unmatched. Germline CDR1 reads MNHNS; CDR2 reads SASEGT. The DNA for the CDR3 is TGTGCCAGCACCGATCCGGGACAGGGCTTCCCCGGGGAGCTGTTTTTT. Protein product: CASTDPGQGFPGELFF.

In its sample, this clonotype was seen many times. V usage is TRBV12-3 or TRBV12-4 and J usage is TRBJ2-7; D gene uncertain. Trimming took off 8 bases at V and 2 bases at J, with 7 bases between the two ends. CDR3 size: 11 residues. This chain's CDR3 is CASGRTYEQYF. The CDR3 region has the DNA TGTGCCAGCGGGCGGACCTACGAGCAGTACTTC.

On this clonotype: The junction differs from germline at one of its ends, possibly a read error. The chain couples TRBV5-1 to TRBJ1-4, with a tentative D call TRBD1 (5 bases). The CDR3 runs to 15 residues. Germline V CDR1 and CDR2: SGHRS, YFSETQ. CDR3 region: CASSLTGTSNEKRFF. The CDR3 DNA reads TGCGCCAGCAGCCTAACCGGGACGAGTAATGAAAAACGGTTTTTT.

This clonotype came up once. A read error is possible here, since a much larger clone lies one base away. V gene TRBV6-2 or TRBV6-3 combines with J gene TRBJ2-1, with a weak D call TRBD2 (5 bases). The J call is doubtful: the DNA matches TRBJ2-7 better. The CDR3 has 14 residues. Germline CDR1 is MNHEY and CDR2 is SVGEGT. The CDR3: CASRPPAAYNEQYF. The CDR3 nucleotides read TGTGCCAGCAGACCACCAGCGGCTTACAATGAGCAGTACTTC.

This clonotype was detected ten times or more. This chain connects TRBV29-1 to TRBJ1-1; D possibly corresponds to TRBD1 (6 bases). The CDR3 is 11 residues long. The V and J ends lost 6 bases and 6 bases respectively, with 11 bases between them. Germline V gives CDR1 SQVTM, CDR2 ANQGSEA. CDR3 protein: CSVRTEPEAFF. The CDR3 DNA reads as TGCAGCGTAAGGACAGAGCCTGAAGCTTTCTTT.

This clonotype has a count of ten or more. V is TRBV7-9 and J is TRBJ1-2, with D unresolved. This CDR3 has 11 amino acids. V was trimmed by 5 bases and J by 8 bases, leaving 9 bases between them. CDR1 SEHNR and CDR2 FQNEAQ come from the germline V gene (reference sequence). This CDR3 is CASSPTVGYTF. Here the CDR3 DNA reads TGTGCCAGCAGCCCAACAGTCGGCTACACCTTC.

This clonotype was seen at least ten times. CDR3 residues: CASSLTYYEQYF. The CDR3, as DNA: TGTGCCAGCAGTTTGACGTACTACGAGCAGTACTTC. V and J are TRBV6-6 and TRBJ2-7; D not certain. Per the germline V gene, CDR1 is MNHNY and CDR2 is SVGAGI (reference sequence). V lost 4 bases to trimming and J lost 3 bases, with 7 bases between them. This CDR3 has 12 residues.

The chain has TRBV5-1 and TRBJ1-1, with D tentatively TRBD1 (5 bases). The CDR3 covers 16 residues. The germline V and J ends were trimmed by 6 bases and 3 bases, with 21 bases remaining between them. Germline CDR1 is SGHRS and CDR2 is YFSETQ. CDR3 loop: CASNPRAGRGDTEAFF. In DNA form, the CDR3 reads TGCGCCAGCAACCCCCGAGCGGGAAGAGGGGACACTGAAGCTTTCTTT.

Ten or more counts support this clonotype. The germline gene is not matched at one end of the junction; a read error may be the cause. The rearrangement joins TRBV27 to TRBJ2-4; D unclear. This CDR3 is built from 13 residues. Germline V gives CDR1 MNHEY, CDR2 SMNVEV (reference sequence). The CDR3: CASSITSKNIQYF. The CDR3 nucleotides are TGCGCCAGCAGTATAACCAGTAAAAACATTCAGTACTTC.

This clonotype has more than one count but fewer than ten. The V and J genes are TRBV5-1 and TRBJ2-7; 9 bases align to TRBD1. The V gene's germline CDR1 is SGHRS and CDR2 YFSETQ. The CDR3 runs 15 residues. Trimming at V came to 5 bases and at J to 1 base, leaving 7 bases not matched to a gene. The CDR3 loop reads CASRADRGLSYEQYF. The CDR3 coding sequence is TGCGCCAGCAGGGCGGACAGGGGCCTTTCCTACGAGCAGTACTTC.

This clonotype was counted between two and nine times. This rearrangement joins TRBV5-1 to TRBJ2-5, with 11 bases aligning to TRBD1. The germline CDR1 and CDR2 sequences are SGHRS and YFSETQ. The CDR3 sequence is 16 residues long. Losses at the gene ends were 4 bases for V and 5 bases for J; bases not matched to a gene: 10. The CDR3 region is CASSAGQGVRGETQYF. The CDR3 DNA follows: TGCGCCAGCAGCGCGGGACAGGGGGTTCGAGGGGAGACCCAGTACTTC. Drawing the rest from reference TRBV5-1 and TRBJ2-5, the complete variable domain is KAGVTQTPRYLIKTRGQQVTLSCSPISGHRSVSWYQQTPGQGLQFLFEYFSETQRNKGNFPGRFSGRQFSNSRSEMNVSTLELGDSALYLCASSAGQGVRGETQYFGPGTRLLVL.

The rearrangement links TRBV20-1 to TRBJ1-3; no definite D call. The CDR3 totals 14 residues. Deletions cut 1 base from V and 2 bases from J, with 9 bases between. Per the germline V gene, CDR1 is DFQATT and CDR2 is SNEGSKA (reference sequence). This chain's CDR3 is CSARAQSTGNTIYF. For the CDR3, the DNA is TGCAGTGCTAGAGCACAGAGCACTGGAAACACCATATATTTT.